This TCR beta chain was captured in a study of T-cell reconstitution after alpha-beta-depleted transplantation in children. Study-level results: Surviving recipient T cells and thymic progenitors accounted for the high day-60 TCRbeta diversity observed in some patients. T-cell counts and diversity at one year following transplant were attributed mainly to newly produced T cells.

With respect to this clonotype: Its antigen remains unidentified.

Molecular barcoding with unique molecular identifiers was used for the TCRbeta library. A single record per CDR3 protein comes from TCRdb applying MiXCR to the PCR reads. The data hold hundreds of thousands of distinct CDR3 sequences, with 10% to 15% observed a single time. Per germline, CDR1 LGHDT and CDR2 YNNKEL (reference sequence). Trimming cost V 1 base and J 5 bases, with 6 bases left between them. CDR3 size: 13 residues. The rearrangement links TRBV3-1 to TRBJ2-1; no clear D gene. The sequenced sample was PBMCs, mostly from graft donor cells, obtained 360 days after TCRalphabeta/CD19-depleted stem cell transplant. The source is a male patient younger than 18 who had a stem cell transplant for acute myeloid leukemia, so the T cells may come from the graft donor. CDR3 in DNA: TGTGCCAGCAGCCAAGTAGGCAACAATGAGCAGTTCTTC. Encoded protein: CASSQVGNNEQFF.